The 5 T cell receptor beta chains given below trace back to one sample, sequenced in a study of blood T cells in healthy people across ages. The use of a sample-barcoded 5' primer and a J-beta primer mix characterized a second PCR of 7 to 11 cycles. TCRdb itself ran the 5' RACE reads through MiXCR, one entry per CDR3 protein. The sample gives hundreds of thousands of distinct CDR3 sequences, about 30% of which show up once; 15% to 19% is in the top ten. Material: blood. The receptors come from a woman older than 75 in good health.

This clonotype was detected ten times or more. This sequence joins TRBV11-2 and TRBJ2-7, with a tentative D call TRBD1 (5 bases). V shed 1 base and J shed 3 bases, with 10 bases lying between them. This CDR3 spans 14 amino acids. From germline, CDR1 is SGHAT and CDR2 FQNNGV. The CDR3 sequence: CASSLGRAGYEQYF. The CDR3, as DNA: TGTGCCAGCAGCTTAGGCAGGGCCGGCTACGAGCAGTACTTC.

This clonotype was seen ten or more times. The chain carries TRBV6-2 or TRBV6-3 and TRBJ2-1; 8 bases match TRBD1. The CDR3 has 13 amino acids. Trimming removed 4 bases from V and 10 bases from J; junction bases left unmatched: 6. The germline V gene encodes CDR1 MNHEY and CDR2 SVGEGT. The CDR3 nucleotides read TGTGCCAGCAGTTTAATCAGGGGGCGCGAGCAGTTCTTC. Encoded protein: CASSLIRGREQFF.

A word on this clonotype: This may arise from a read error, as a much more abundant clone is one base away. The CDR3 here is CVSSLAGDSAYEQYF. The CDR3 DNA sequence: TGCGTCAGCAGCTTAGCAGGGGATAGCGCCTACGAGCAGTACTTC. V is TRBV5-1 and J is TRBJ2-7; a possible D gene is TRBD1 (6 bases). This CDR3 has 15 residues. Germline V gene data show CDR1 as SGHRS and CDR2 as YFSETQ.

This clonotype was counted ten times or more. V gene TRBV2 combines with J gene TRBJ2-3, with D maybe TRBD2 (5 bases). The germline V gene has CDR1 SNHLY and CDR2 FYNNEI. CDR3 length: 14 amino acids. With 6 bases removed from V and 3 bases from J, the gap between germline ends came to 13 bases. The CDR3 loop is CASRKEGGTDTQYF. The CDR3 DNA sequence: TGTGCCAGCAGGAAAGAGGGTGGGACAGATACGCAGTATTTT.

The chain is built from TRBV20-1 and TRBJ2-1; 9 bases line up with TRBD2. The trim removed 4 bases at V and 7 bases at J, leaving 5 bases unmatched. The CDR3 sequence is 13 residues long. CDR1 DFQATT and CDR2 SNEGSKA come from the germline V gene (reference sequence). The DNA for the CDR3 is TGCAGTGCTAACCTAGCGGGATTGAATGAGCAGTTCTTC. This gives the protein CSANLAGLNEQFF.